This TCR beta chain was obtained from a study of T cell responses to AZD1222 COVID-19 vaccine. Points from the study as a whole: Per reports, nearly half of all spike-specific TCRs target regions that are unmutated in variants.

The protocol was immunoSEQ multiplex PCR, while the TCRdb copy is restricted to in-frame clones and leaves out a portion. Found here are some 84,000 clones, around 88% of them singletons; the top ten hold approximately 10%. V was shortened by 3 bases and J by 6 bases, with 12 bases between the two germline ends. Germline V gives CDR1 SNHLY, CDR2 FYNNEI. This CDR3 has 14 amino acids. About this clone: Its matching antigen is unknown.

Source: peripheral blood, taken 28 days after the second AZD1222 dose. The receptor's source is an adult who received the AZD1222 COVID-19 vaccine. J is TRBJ1-5 and V is TRBV2; D is ambiguous. In DNA, the CDR3 is TGTGCCAGCAGTGATAACACAGCCCGTCAGCCCCAGCATTTT. It yields the protein CASSDNTARQPQHF.